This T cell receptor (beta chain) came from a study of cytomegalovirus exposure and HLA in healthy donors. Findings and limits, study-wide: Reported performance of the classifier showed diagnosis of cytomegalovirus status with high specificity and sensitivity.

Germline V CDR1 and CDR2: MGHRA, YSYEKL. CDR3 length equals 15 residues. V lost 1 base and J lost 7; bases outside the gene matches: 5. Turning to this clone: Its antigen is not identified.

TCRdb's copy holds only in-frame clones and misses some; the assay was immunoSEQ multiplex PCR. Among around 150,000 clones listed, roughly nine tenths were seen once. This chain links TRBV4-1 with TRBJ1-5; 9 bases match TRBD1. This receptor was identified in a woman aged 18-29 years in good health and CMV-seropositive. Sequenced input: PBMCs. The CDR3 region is CASSQVRQGEQPQHF. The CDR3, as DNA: TGCGCCAGCAGCCAAGTCAGACAGGGGGAACAGCCCCAGCATTTT.